Following are 22 T cell receptor beta chains from one sample sequenced in a study of spatial heterogeneity in lung cancer. The study, taken as a whole, reports: Higher tumor mutation counts went along with higher counts of expanded intratumoral alpha and beta TCRs.

Time point of the sample: sample taken at primary tumor resection. Their cognate antigens are unknown. TCRdb redid the calling of the 5' RACE reads with MiXCR, one entry per CDR3 protein. The sample records some 7,000 distinct CDR3 sequences, around 14% being singletons. The starting material was lung tumor tissue, obtained at surgery. These receptors were obtained from a male donor with early-stage non-small cell lung cancer.

In this sample, this clonotype turned up many times. This beta chain appears as a stray read in a library generated for alpha chains; its size is not informative. This CDR3 reads CASSGGVRYGYTF. Written as DNA, the CDR3 is TGTGCCAGCAGTGGGGGAGTTCGCTATGGCTACACCTTC. This rearrangement joins TRBV12-3 or TRBV12-4 to TRBJ1-2, with a weak D call TRBD1 (5 bases). This CDR3 comprises 13 residues. Trimming removed 5 bases from V and 4 bases from J, with 11 bases in between.

This clonotype was seen at least ten times. This beta chain is an off-target read within a library intended for alpha chains, so its frequency means little. The rearrangement links TRBV6-1 to TRBJ2-1; 7 nucleotides line up with TRBD2. After removal of 8 bases from V and 12 bases from J, the junction contained 7 bases not matched to a gene. The germline V gene has CDR1 MNHNS and CDR2 SASEGT. The CDR3 has 11 amino acids. CDR3 nucleotide sequence: TGTGCCAGCGGTGCGGGGGTTGGGCAGTTCTTC. Amino acids: CASGAGVGQFF.

This clonotype is labeled medium-sized. A library made for alpha chains picked up this beta chain off target, so its size means little. The CDR3 DNA sequence: TGTGCCAGCAGCTTGTCCCCTCGTAACACAGATACGCAGTATTTT. It is translated as CASSLSPRNTDTQYF. The chain employs TRBV7-7 and TRBJ2-3; no clear D gene. This CDR3 has 15 amino acids. With 3 bases removed from V and 2 bases from J, the gap between germline ends came to 12 bases. The germline V gene has CDR1 SSHAT and CDR2 FNYEAQ (reference sequence).

Comments on this clonotype: This beta chain lies outside the target of a library built for alpha chains; its clone size means little. V usage is TRBV20-1 and J usage is TRBJ2-7; TRBD1 agrees at 7 bases. Per the germline V gene, CDR1 is DFQATT and CDR2 is SNEGSKA (reference sequence). V shed 5 bases and J 3 bases; nucleotides not matched to a gene: 10. This CDR3 spans 14 amino acids. The CDR3 DNA sequence: TGCAGTGCTCCCGACAGGGAGAACCTCTACGAGCAGTACTTC. Protein: CSAPDRENLYEQYF.

This clonotype was seen a handful of times. Because the library targeted alpha chains, this beta chain is an off-target read whose size means little. The rearrangement joins TRBV24-1 to TRBJ2-3; D uncertain. V was cut by 4 bases and J by 0 bases, with 10 bases left in between. The CDR3 runs to 15 residues. CDR1 is KGHDR and CDR2 is SFDVKD in the germline V gene. The CDR3, as DNA: TGTGCCACCAGTGAGCAGACGACTAGCACAGATACGCAGTATTTT. Translated: CATSEQTTSTDTQYF.

Comments on this clonotype: Since the library was made to target alpha chains, this beta chain is a stray read and its abundance is not meaningful. This rearrangement joins TRBV2 to TRBJ2-3, with 7 positions matching TRBD1. Germline V lookup: CDR1 SNHLY, CDR2 FYNNEI. This CDR3 is 15 amino acids long. With 6 bases clipped from V and 3 bases from J, the junction kept 9 bases outside the gene matches. The CDR3 reads CASRRGLKHTDTQYF. In nucleotides, the CDR3 is TGTGCCAGCAGGAGGGGGCTAAAACATACAGATACGCAGTATTTT.

This clonotype was seen a handful of times. This beta chain is an unintended read in a library built for alpha chains; its size means little. The chain couples TRBV7-2 to TRBJ1-4, with 7 bases fitting TRBD1. Germline loops: CDR1 SGHTA, CDR2 FQGNSA. Trimming took 1 base from V and 4 from J; bases not matched to a gene: 3. This CDR3 spans 15 amino acids. For the CDR3, the DNA is TGTGCCAGCAGCTTAGACGGACAGGTTAATGAAAAACTGTTTTTT. Translation gives CASSLDGQVNEKLFF.

This clonotype was recorded many times. This beta chain is a stray sequence in a library constructed for alpha chains; its clone size is not meaningful. This rearrangement joins TRBV6-2 or TRBV6-3 to TRBJ2-2; tentatively, D is TRBD2 (5 bases). Germline loops: CDR1 MNHEY, CDR2 SVGEGT. This CDR3 comprises 14 residues. Trimming stripped 8 bases from V and 0 bases from J, with 10 bases between. CDR3 sequence (DNA): TGTGCCAGCGCGAGTAGCGCGAACACCGGGGAGCTGTTTTTT. Translating gives CASASSANTGELFF.

This clonotype has only a few counts. Found in a library prepared for alpha chains, this beta chain is an off-target read, and its abundance has little meaning. This sequence joins TRBV29-1 and TRBJ2-3, with 8 bases identical to TRBD1. The germline gives CDR1 SQVTM, CDR2 ANQGSEA. The V gene end was trimmed by 2 bases and the J gene end by 4 bases; junction bases not matched to a gene: 2. This CDR3 has 13 residues. CDR3: CSVENRGSDTQYF. As DNA, the CDR3 is TGCAGCGTTGAAAACAGGGGGTCAGATACGCAGTATTTT.

With regard to this clonotype: Within a library made for alpha chains, this beta chain is off target, and its count is uninformative. The gene calls are TRBV12-3 or TRBV12-4 and TRBJ1-1, with D perhaps TRBD1 (6 bases). With 7 bases removed from V and 1 base from J, the gap between germline ends came to 13 bases. This CDR3 has 14 residues. Here the CDR3 reads CASTPGGRNTEAFF. The DNA for the CDR3 is TGTGCCAGCACTCCGGGGGGCAGGAACACTGAAGCTTTCTTT.

This clonotype was seen repeatedly, ten times or more. This beta chain is off target for a library built for alpha chains, so its abundance means little. This rearrangement joins TRBV5-5 to TRBJ2-4; D not resolved. Germline CDR1 is SGHKS and CDR2 is YYEKEE (reference sequence). The CDR3 is 11 amino acids. Deletions cut 1 base from V and 9 bases from J, with 5 bases between. In nucleotides, the CDR3 is TGTGCCAGCAGCTTGAGTAGCATTCAGTACTTC. Translated: CASSLSSIQYF. The full variable domain, in which reference TRBV5-5 and TRBJ2-4 provide the parts outside the CDR3, is DAGVTQSPTHLIKTRGQQVTLRCSPISGHKSVSWYQQVLGQGPQFIFQYYEKEERGRGNFPDRFSARQFPNYSSELNVNALLLGDSALYLCASSLSSIQYFGAGTRLSVL.

This clonotype ranks as medium-sized. Found in a library prepared for alpha chains, this beta chain is an off-target read, and its abundance has little meaning. The V gene is TRBV6-5, the J gene TRBJ1-5, with D hard to call. CDR3 length: 16 residues. Germline V gene sequence: CDR1 MNHEY, CDR2 SVGAGI. Trimming removed 6 bases from V and 7 bases from J, with 22 bases in between. In nucleotides, the CDR3 is TGTGCCAGCAGCCCCGACTTTGGAACCTCACGACAGCCCCAGCATTTT. This translates into CASSPDFGTSRQPQHF.

With regard to this clonotype: In a library made to pick up alpha chains, this beta chain is a stray read with a size that means little. The chain recombines TRBV28 with TRBJ1-4; TRBD1 is a possible D gene (5 bases). Trimming removed 7 bases from V and 9 bases from J, with 18 bases in between. Germline CDR1 and CDR2: MDHEN and SYDVKM. This CDR3 comprises 14 residues. The DNA of the CDR3 is TGTGCCAGCACCGGTTTGAGGGACTGGAAAAAACTGTTTTTT. Translation: CASTGLRDWKKLFF. The full variable domain, rest sourced from reference TRBV28 and TRBJ1-4, is DVKVTQSSRYLVKRTGEKVFLECVQDMDHENMFWYRQDPGLGLRLIYFSYDVKMKEKGDIPEGYSVSREKKERFSLILESASTNQTSMYLCASTGLRDWKKLFFGSGTQLSVL.

In this sample, this clonotype turned up many times. Since the library was made to target alpha chains, this beta chain is a stray read and its abundance is not meaningful. V gene TRBV25-1 combines with J gene TRBJ1-2; D uncertain. Trimming cost V 2 bases and J 4 bases, with 5 bases left between them. The length of the CDR3 is 12 residues. Germline CDR1 MGHDK, CDR2 SYGVNS. CDR3 DNA sequence: TGTGCCAGCAGTGAAGGGCTCTATGGCTACACCTTC. It encodes CASSEGLYGYTF.

This clonotype has ten or more counts. The size of this beta chain means little, since it is a stray read in a library made for alpha chains. The chain couples TRBV27 to TRBJ2-1; TRBD2 agrees at 10 bases. The CDR3 contains 18 residues. The germline CDR1 and CDR2 sequences are MNHEY and SMNVEV (reference sequence). V was clipped by 5 bases and J by 0 bases; unmatched bases: 10. The CDR3 region is CASSTRASGGSSYNEQFF. CDR3 bases: TGTGCCAGCAGTACCCGGGCTAGCGGGGGTAGCTCCTACAATGAGCAGTTCTTC.

This clonotype is medium-sized (0.01 to 0.1%) by share. Since the library was made to target alpha chains, this beta chain is a stray read and its abundance is not meaningful. The CDR3 DNA sequence: TGTGCCAGCAGTGAGGGACTAGCGGGATCCGGGGAGCTGTTTTTT. Translating gives CASSEGLAGSGELFF. The chain has TRBV6-1 and TRBJ2-2, with TRBD2 identical over 13 bases. Germline V CDR1 and CDR2: MNHNS, SASEGT. Trimming removed 3 bases from V and 6 bases from J; junction bases left unmatched: 1. The CDR3 has 15 residues.

Relative to its sample, this clonotype is medium-sized. This beta chain is an unintended read in a library built for alpha chains; its size means little. This sequence joins TRBV4-2 and TRBJ1-4; 10 bases align to TRBD1. V gave up 4 bases and J gave up 7 bases; unmatched junction bases: 3. The length of the CDR3 is 14 residues. Germline assignment: CDR1 LGHNA and CDR2 YNFKEQ. The CDR3 DNA reads TGTGCCAGCAGCCTCCGGGACAGGGGTGAAAAACTGTTTTTT. Encoded protein: CASSLRDRGEKLFF.

Many counts were recorded for this clonotype. Within a library made for alpha chains, this beta chain is off target, and its count is uninformative. This chain connects TRBV3-1 to TRBJ1-2; a possible D gene is TRBD1 (5 bases). V was clipped by 0 bases and J by 7 bases, with 9 bases between them. The CDR3 spans 13 residues. Germline V gene sequence: CDR1 LGHDT, CDR2 YNNKEL (reference sequence). The CDR3 coding sequence is TGTGCCAGCAGCCAAGATGAGGGGTTTGGCTACACCTTC. Its protein is CASSQDEGFGYTF.

This clonotype is deemed large. Since the library was made to target alpha chains, this beta chain is a stray read and its abundance is not meaningful. DNA for the CDR3: TGTGCCAGCAGTCGGATCAGGGGGTCTCAGCCCCAGCATTTT. Translating it yields CASSRIRGSQPQHF. This rearrangement joins TRBV12-3 or TRBV12-4 to TRBJ1-5; TRBD1 matches 7 bases. Trimming took 5 bases from V and 6 from J; bases not matched to a gene: 7. The CDR3 contains 14 residues.

This clonotype is labeled medium-sized. As an off-target read in a library built for alpha chains, this beta chain has a frequency of little significance. The chain couples TRBV20-1 to TRBJ2-1; a possible D gene is TRBD1 (5 bases). Germline V gives CDR1 DFQATT, CDR2 SNEGSKA (reference sequence). V was cut by 5 bases and J by 5 bases, with 16 bases left in between. CDR3 length: 14 residues. The CDR3 region has the DNA TGCAGTGCTTTTGGACACTCTCGCCACAATGAGCAGTTCTTC. As protein: CSAFGHSRHNEQFF.

This clonotype has ten or more counts. This beta chain was picked up by a library intended for alpha chains and is off target, so its count carries little meaning. The CDR3 region has the DNA TGCGCCAGCAGCTTTGGCGCGGGGAACTACGAGCAGTACGTC. It specifies CASSFGAGNYEQYV. The rearrangement joins TRBV5-1 to TRBJ2-7, with a tentative D call TRBD2 (6 bases). From germline, CDR1 is SGHRS and CDR2 YFSETQ. V dropped 2 bases and J dropped 3 bases, with 12 bases sitting between them. CDR3 length equals 14 residues.

This clonotype was recorded at least ten times. This beta chain turned up in a library designed for alpha chains; as an off-target read, its abundance says little. The V and J genes are TRBV10-1 and TRBJ2-2; 7 bases line up with TRBD2. Germline loops: CDR1 WNHNN, CDR2 SYGVQD (reference sequence). The CDR3 covers 14 residues. V trimming: 7 bases; J trimming: 3 bases; junction bases outside the gene matches: 5. This CDR3 reads CASNPGGYTGELFF. In DNA form, the CDR3 reads TGCGCCAGCAACCCGGGAGGATACACCGGGGAGCTGTTTTTT.